This T cell receptor (beta chain) appears in the sequencing data of a study of blood T cell repertoires in COVID-19. On the study more broadly: Samples came from the United States, Italy and Spain, spanning acute and convalescent COVID-19.

Only one count was recorded for this clone. With 3 bases clipped from V and 4 bases from J, the junction kept 8 bases outside the gene matches. This CDR3 spans 17 amino acids. CDR1 is SEHNR, CDR2 FQNEAQ, per germline (reference sequence). How the authors handled the data: Amplifying reference gene primers gave estimates of nucleated cell counts. Produced via immunoSEQ multiplex PCR; TCRdb's table is partial and in-frame only. V and J calls and clone size are as listed in that table; D and trimming were resolved from the DNA. The sample contains hundreds of thousands of clones, around 91% of which appear only once.

The source of this sequence is a woman between 18 and 29 years old who had recovered from COVID-19. The sequencing input was peripheral blood. The rearrangement uses TRBV7-9 and TRBJ2-5; 13 bases are shared with TRBD2. The CDR3 nucleotides read TGTGCCAGCAGCTTTGAACTAGCGGGAGGGCCGGGAGAGACCCAGTACTTC. Protein: CASSFELAGGPGETQYF.